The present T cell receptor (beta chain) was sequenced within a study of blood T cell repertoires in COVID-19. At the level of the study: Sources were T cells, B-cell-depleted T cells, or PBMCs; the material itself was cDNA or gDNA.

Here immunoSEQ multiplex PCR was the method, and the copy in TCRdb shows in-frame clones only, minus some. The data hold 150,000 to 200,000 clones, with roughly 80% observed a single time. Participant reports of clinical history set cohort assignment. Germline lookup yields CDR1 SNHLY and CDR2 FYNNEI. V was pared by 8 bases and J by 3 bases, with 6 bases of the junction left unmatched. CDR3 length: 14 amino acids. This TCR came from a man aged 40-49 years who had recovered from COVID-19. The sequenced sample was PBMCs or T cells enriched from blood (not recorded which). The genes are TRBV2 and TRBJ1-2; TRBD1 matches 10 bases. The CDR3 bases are TGTGCCAGCCTCGTGACAGGGGGCGACTATGGCTACACCTTC. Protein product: CASLVTGGDYGYTF. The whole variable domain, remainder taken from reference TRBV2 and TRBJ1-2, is EPEVTQTPSHQVTQMGQEVILRCVPISNHLYFYWYRQILGQKVEFLVSFYNNEISEKSEIFDDQFSVERPDGSNFTLKIRSTKLEDSAMYFCASLVTGGDYGYTFGSGTRLTVV.